Below, one T cell receptor beta chain is given with its context. Its antigen remains unknown. A junction boundary mismatches the germline segment, possibly from a read error. This specimen comes from a study of blood T cells in healthy people across ages. General study points: Roughly linear age-related decline in beta diversity appeared, significant by age approximately 43. Changes seen in expanded clonotypes were possibly confounded by donor CMV status left unknown. Strongly correlated with naive T cell percentage was TCR beta diversity.

A second PCR, run for roughly 7 to 12 cycles, used a sample-barcoded 5' primer plus a J-beta primer mix. Individual samples furnished no less than 2.5 million CDR3-containing paired-end reads apiece. MiXCR was run by TCRdb on the 5' RACE reads, yielding one entry per CDR3 protein. Seen here are hundreds of thousands of distinct CDR3 sequences, approximately 30% observed once, and the top ten hold 15% to 17%. The receptor comes from a woman over 75 in good health. The sample was blood.

The CDR3 DNA is TGCAGCGTCAGAACCATCACTGGAGCTTTCTTT. Its translation is CSVRTITGAFF. This rearrangement joins TRBV29-1 to TRBJ1-1; D remains ambiguous. This CDR3 contains 11 residues. Per the germline V gene, CDR1 is SQVTM and CDR2 is ANQGSEA.